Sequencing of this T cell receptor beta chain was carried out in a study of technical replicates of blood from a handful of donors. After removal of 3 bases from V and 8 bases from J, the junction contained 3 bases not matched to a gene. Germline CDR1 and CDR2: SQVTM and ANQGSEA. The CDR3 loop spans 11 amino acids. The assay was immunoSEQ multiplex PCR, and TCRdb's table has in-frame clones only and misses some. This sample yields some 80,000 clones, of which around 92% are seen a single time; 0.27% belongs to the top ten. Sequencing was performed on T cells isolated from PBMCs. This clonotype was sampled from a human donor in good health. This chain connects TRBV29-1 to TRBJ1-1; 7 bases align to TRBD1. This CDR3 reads CSVEGTDEAFF. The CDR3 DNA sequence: TGCAGCGTTGAGGGGACAGACGAAGCTTTCTTT.